This T cell receptor beta chain comes out of a study of blood T cells in healthy people across ages. Details on this clonotype: Antigen unknown.

Study-level points and caveats: Unsorted PBMCs prevented conclusive naive versus antigen-experienced comparison.

V was trimmed by 6 bases and J by 3 bases, leaving 12 bases between them. The CDR3 length is 13 residues. Alongside a J-beta primer mix, a sample-barcoded 5' primer served in a second PCR lasting about 7 to 12 cycles. Researchers report that a template-switch adaptor with 12 random nucleotides tagged each cDNA molecule. Using its own MiXCR run on the 5' RACE reads, TCRdb lists one record per CDR3 protein. The sample has over 950,000 distinct CDR3 sequences, roughly 51% seen once. Every sample had a minimum of 6 million PBMCs isolated. Total RNA extraction produced at least 5.5 micrograms (per sample) for the study.

The sample taken for sequencing was blood. This receptor was taken from a woman in her sixties in good health. The chain combines TRBV12-3 or TRBV12-4 with TRBJ2-7; D is perhaps TRBD1 (7 bases). CDR3 nucleotide sequence: TGTGCCAGCAGGGCAGGGGGGAGCTACGAGCAGTACTTC. This encodes CASRAGGSYEQYF.